This T cell receptor (beta chain) comes out of a study of blood T cell repertoires in COVID-19. About the study: There were acute and convalescent COVID-19 samples, and they came from the United States, Italy and Spain. The analysed material was cDNA or gDNA that came from T cells, B-cell-depleted T cells, or PBMCs.

CDR3 length equals 15 residues. V lost 2 bases and J lost 3; bases outside the gene matches: 5. Germline V CDR1 and CDR2: KGHSH, LQKENI. Source study methods: Amplification from reference gene primers served as the basis for estimated nucleated cell counts. The protocol was immunoSEQ multiplex PCR, while the TCRdb copy is restricted to in-frame clones and leaves out a portion. V, J and clone size are those of that table, while D and trimming were read from the DNA. Of 130,000 or so clones in the sample, approximately 87% were seen once. This chain connects TRBV18 to TRBJ2-7, with 9 bases lining up with TRBD2. The clonotype comes from a man between 65 and 85 years old with active COVID-19. Sequencing was done on a sample of peripheral blood. The CDR3 DNA sequence: TGTGCCAGCTCACCAGCGGCGGGAGGGAGCTACGAGCAGTACTTC. Amino acid sequence: CASSPAAGGSYEQYF.